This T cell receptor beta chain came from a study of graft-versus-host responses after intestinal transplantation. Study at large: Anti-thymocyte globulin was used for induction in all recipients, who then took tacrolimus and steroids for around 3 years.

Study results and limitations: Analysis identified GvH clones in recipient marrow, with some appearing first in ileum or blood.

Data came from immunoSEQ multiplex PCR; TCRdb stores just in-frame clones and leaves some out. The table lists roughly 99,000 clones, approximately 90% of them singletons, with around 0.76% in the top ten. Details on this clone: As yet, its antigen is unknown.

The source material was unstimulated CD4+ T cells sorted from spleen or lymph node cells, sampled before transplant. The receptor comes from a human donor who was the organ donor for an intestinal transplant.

CDR3 amino acids: CASSNSGGSNEQFF. The CDR3 coding sequence is TGTGCCAGCAGCAATAGCGGGGGATCGAATGAGCAGTTCTTC. The rearrangement joins TRBV5-6 to TRBJ2-1; 9 bases fit TRBD2. The V and J ends lost 4 bases and 7 bases, in that order; junction bases with no gene match: 6. Germline CDR1 is SGHDT and CDR2 is YYEEEE. This CDR3 contains 14 residues.